This entry features one T cell receptor (beta chain) sequence. This CDR3 has 14 residues. Germline V gives CDR1 SEHNR, CDR2 FQNEAQ (reference sequence). V dropped 3 bases and J dropped 7; count of bases not matched to a gene: 3. Method: immunoSEQ multiplex PCR; TCRdb's copy keeps in-frame clones and lacks some. The sample holds 95,000 to 100,000 clones; roughly 80% are singletons and the top ten take 14%. The data were taken from a study of T cell responses to AZD1222 COVID-19 vaccine. V gene TRBV7-9 combines with J gene TRBJ1-2; 12 nucleotides align to TRBD1. The sequence was collected from an adult who received the AZD1222 COVID-19 vaccine. The source was peripheral blood, collected 28 days after the second AZD1222 dose. This CDR3 is CASSFGTGGSGYTF. The CDR3 region has the DNA TGTGCCAGCAGCTTTGGGACAGGGGGCTCTGGCTACACCTTC.